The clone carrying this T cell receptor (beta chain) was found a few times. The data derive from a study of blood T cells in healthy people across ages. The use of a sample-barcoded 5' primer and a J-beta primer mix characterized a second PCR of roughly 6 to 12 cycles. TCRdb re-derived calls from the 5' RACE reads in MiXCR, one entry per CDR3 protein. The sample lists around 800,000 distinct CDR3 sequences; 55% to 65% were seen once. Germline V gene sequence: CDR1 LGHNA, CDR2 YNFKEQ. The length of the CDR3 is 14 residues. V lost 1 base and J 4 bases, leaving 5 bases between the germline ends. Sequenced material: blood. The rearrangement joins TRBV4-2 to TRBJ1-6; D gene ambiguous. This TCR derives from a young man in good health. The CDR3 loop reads CASSQGQYNSPLHF. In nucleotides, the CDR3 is TGTGCCAGCAGCCAAGGCCAATATAATTCACCCCTCCACTTT.